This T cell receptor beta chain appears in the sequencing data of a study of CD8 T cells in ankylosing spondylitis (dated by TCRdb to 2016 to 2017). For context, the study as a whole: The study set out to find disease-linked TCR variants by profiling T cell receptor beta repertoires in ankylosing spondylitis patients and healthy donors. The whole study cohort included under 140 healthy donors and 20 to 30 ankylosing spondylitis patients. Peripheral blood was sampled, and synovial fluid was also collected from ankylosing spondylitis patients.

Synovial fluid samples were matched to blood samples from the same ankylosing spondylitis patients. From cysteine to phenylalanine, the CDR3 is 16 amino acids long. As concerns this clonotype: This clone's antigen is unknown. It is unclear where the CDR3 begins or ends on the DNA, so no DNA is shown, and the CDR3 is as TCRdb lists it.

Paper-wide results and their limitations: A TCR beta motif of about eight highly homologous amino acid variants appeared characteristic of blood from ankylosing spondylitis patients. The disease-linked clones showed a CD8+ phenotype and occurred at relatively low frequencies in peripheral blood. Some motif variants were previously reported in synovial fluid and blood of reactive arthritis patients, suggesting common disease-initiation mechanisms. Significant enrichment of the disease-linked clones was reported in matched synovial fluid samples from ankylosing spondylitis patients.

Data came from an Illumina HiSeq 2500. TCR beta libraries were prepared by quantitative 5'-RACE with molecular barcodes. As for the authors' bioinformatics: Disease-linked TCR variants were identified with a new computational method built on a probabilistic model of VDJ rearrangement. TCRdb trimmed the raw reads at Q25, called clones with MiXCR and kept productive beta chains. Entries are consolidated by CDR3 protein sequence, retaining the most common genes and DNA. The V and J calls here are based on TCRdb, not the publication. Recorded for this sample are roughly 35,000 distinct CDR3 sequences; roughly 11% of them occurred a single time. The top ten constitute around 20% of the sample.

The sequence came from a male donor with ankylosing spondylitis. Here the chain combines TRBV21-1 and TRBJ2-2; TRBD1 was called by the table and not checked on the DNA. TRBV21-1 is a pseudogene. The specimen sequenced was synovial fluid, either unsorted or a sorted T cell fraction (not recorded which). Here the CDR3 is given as CASSKRRGETPGSCFF.